The 11 T cell receptor beta chains in this list originate from one sample, sequenced in a study of T cells in Graves' hyperthyroidism and ophthalmopathy (dated by TCRdb to the late 2010s). Libraries came from multiplex PCR. Sequencing was performed on an Illumina HiSeq 2000. The TCR beta CDR3 regions were amplified from the RNA transcripts. A first-round RT-PCR of the TCR CDR3 used the HTBI primer set with the Qiagen OneStep RT-PCR kit. TCRdb reran the public reads through fastp at Q25 and MiXCR, keeping productive beta chains. Each CDR3 protein gets just one entry, which takes the most common genes and DNA from the rows behind it. The sample yields about 460,000 distinct CDR3 sequences; about 20% were counted once. The top ten clones comprise around 47% of the sample. Sequenced material: blood. The receptors stem from a woman in her 70s with Graves' ophthalmopathy.

This clonotype was counted between two and nine times. The genes are TRBV6-1 and TRBJ2-7; 11 bases are shared with TRBD1. J gave up 4 bases and V 6 bases, and 5 bases lay outside the gene matches. Germline loops: CDR1 MNHNS, CDR2 SASEGT. The CDR3 is 14 residues long. The CDR3 loop reads CASRRRDRGYEQYF. CDR3 DNA sequence: TGTGCCAGCAGGCGAAGGGACAGGGGGTACGAGCAGTACTTC.

This clonotype was seen a few times. The chain joins TRBV19 to TRBJ2-3; a weak D match, TRBD2 (5 bases). Trimming stripped 5 bases from V and 5 bases from J, with 17 bases between. CDR3 length: 15 amino acids. Per germline, CDR1 LNHDA and CDR2 SQIVND (reference sequence). The CDR3 bases are TGTGCCAGTAGTCAGCCTTCCGAGCGGATAGATACGCAGTATTTT. This gives the protein CASSQPSERIDTQYF.

This clonotype was observed a few times. The chain joins TRBV20-1 to TRBJ2-6; D unclear. CDR1 and CDR2 from the germline V gene are DFQATT and SNEGSKA (reference sequence). The CDR3 is made up of 14 amino acids. V lost 1 base and J 3 bases, leaving 7 bases between the germline ends. The CDR3 DNA sequence: TGCAGTGCTAGAGCCCGGTATGGGGCCAACGTCCTGACTTTC. Translated: CSARARYGANVLTF.

This sequence joins TRBV28 and TRBJ1-1; D gene unclear. Germline CDR1 is MDHEN and CDR2 is SYDVKM. Trimming cost V 4 bases and J 1 base, with 16 bases left between them. The CDR3 runs to 16 residues. CDR3 protein: CASSSPGEIANTEAFF. The CDR3, as DNA: TGTGCCAGCAGTTCCCCCGGGGAGATAGCGAACACTGAAGCTTTCTTT. Drawing the rest from reference TRBV28 and TRBJ1-1, the complete variable domain is DVKVTQSSRYLVKRTGEKVFLECVQDMDHENMFWYRQDPGLGLRLIYFSYDVKMKEKGDIPEGYSVSREKKERFSLILESASTNQTSMYLCASSSPGEIANTEAFFGQGTRLTVV.

This clonotype has a handful of counts. The rearrangement uses TRBV12-5 and TRBJ2-7; 7 positions match TRBD1. After removal of 4 bases from V and 1 base from J, the junction contained 7 bases not matched to a gene. The CDR3 has 15 amino acids. In germline, CDR1 is LGHNT, CDR2 FRNRAP. CDR3 sequence: CASGSGQDWSYEQYF. For the CDR3, the DNA is TGTGCTAGTGGTTCTGGACAGGATTGGTCCTACGAGCAGTACTTC.

This chain uses TRBV28 with TRBJ2-2, with 10 bases fitting TRBD1. V lost 5 bases and J lost 5; bases outside the gene matches: 5. Germline V gene sequence: CDR1 MDHEN, CDR2 SYDVKM. The CDR3 runs to 15 residues. CDR3 bases: TGTGCCAGCAGTGTCGACAGGGGGCTAACCGGGGAGCTGTTTTTT. The encoded protein is CASSVDRGLTGELFF.

The table lists this clonotype with many counts. The chain recombines TRBV10-1 with TRBJ2-2; no clear D gene. Trimming took 4 bases from V and 4 from J, leaving 13 bases between them. CDR1 WNHNN and CDR2 SYGVQD come from the germline V gene (reference sequence). This CDR3 region has 15 residues. CDR3 DNA: TGCGCCAGCAGTGCGTCCAGGATGGGCACCGGGGAGCTGTTTTTT. It specifies CASSASRMGTGELFF.

This clonotype showed up many times. CDR3 in DNA: TGTGCCAGCAGTTTATTGGGCAGGAAGGATGGCTACACCTTC. Its protein is CASSLLGRKDGYTF. The chain combines TRBV28 with TRBJ1-2; D remains ambiguous. Trimming left V 1 base short and J 6 bases short, with 12 bases between. The CDR3 runs 14 residues. Germline V gene sequence: CDR1 MDHEN, CDR2 SYDVKM.

This clonotype appeared a few times. V usage is TRBV30 and J usage is TRBJ2-4, with no clear D. The CDR3 has 13 residues. V was trimmed by 6 bases and J by 3 bases, leaving 12 bases between them. Germline V gives CDR1 GTSNPN, CDR2 SVGIG (reference sequence). CDR3 sequence (DNA): TGTGCCTGTCTGCCGGGCCTCAAAAACATTCAGTACTTC. This sequence encodes CACLPGLKNIQYF.

This chain links TRBV2 with TRBJ2-4; a weak D match, TRBD2 (7 bases). The CDR3 extends over 16 amino acids. V was shortened by 8 bases and J by 8 bases, with 25 bases between the two germline ends. Germline CDR1 reads SNHLY; CDR2 reads FYNNEI. The CDR3 loop is CASSLGGQGSQDIQYF. The CDR3 region has the DNA TGTGCCAGCTCCCTGGGGGGGCAAGGTAGCCAGGACATTCAGTACTTC.

This clonotype occurred a few times. V and J are TRBV6-1 and TRBJ1-2; no firm D call. V gave up 10 bases and J gave up 0 bases, with 12 bases separating them. Germline lookup yields CDR1 MNHNS and CDR2 SASEGT. The CDR3 runs 13 residues. CDR3 bases: TGTGCCACCATAAGGGAAACTAACTATGGCTACACCTTC. It translates to CATIRETNYGYTF.